Listed here are 19 T cell receptor beta chains from one sample, sequenced in a study of T cell responses to AZD1222 COVID-19 vaccine. Here immunoSEQ multiplex PCR was the method, and the copy in TCRdb shows in-frame clones only, minus some. The sample records fewer than 250,000 clones, 85% to 95% being singletons. The sequencing here drew on peripheral blood, taken on day 0 of AZD1222 vaccination. The receptors here all came from an adult in good health.

The gene calls are TRBV6-1 and TRBJ1-3; no clear D. Trimming cost V 0 bases and J 3 bases, with 12 bases left between them. Germline V gives CDR1 MNHNS, CDR2 SASEGT. This CDR3 is 16 amino acids long. The CDR3 loop is CASSEAGPWGGNTIYF. In DNA form, the CDR3 reads TGTGCCAGCAGTGAAGCGGGCCCTTGGGGTGGAAACACCATATATTTT.

The chain combines TRBV3-1 (or the pseudogene TRBV3-2) with TRBJ1-2, with 7 bases that match TRBD1. The CDR3 runs to 14 residues. The J segment lost 8 bases and the V segment lost 4 bases, leaving 10 bases of the junction unmatched. Germline CDR1 reads LGHDT; CDR2 reads YNNKEL (reference sequence). The CDR3 nucleotides are TGTGCCAGCAGCCGCTCGACAGGGTCCGGCGGCTACACCTTC. It yields the protein CASSRSTGSGGYTF.

V and J are TRBV2 and TRBJ1-5, with D perhaps matching TRBD1 (5 bases). The CDR3 is made up of 15 amino acids. Deletions cut 3 bases from V and 3 bases from J, with 12 bases between. Germline loops: CDR1 SNHLY, CDR2 FYNNEI. The CDR3 nucleotides are TGTGCCAGCAGTGAGAGGAGGGGAGCCAATCAGCCCCAGCATTTT. Protein: CASSERRGANQPQHF.

V usage is TRBV7-9 and J usage is TRBJ1-5; D gene uncertain. Per the germline V gene, CDR1 is SEHNR and CDR2 is FQNEAQ (reference sequence). V gave up 5 bases and J gave up 6 bases, with 11 bases separating them. This CDR3 is 13 amino acids long. In DNA, the CDR3 is TGTGCCAGCAGCCCTCCCCCTGGTCAGCCCCAGCATTTT. Translated, it gives CASSPPPGQPQHF. Using reference TRBV7-9 and TRBJ1-5 for the parts outside the CDR3, the full variable domain is DTGVSQNPRHKITKRGQNVTFRCDPISEHNRLYWYRQTLGQGPEFLTYFQNEAQLEKSRLLSDRFSAERPKGSFSTLEIQRTEQGDSAMYLCASSPPPGQPQHFGDGTRLSIL.

The sample holds a few counts of this clone. V usage is TRBV12-3 or TRBV12-4 and J usage is TRBJ1-3; D gene ambiguous. The CDR3 spans 12 residues. Trimming took off 5 bases at V and 2 bases at J, with 4 bases between the two ends. The CDR3 coding sequence is TGTGCCAGCAGTCCGACTGGAAACACCATATATTTT. This encodes CASSPTGNTIYF.

The V call is TRBV11-2, the J call TRBJ2-4; 11 bases are shared with TRBD2. The CDR3 has 14 amino acids. J was trimmed by 8 bases and V by 5 bases; bases with no gene match: 5. Germline V gene data show CDR1 as SGHAT and CDR2 as FQNNGV. The CDR3 here is CASSTPTSGDIQYF. The CDR3 DNA follows: TGTGCCAGCAGCACTCCGACTAGCGGGGACATTCAGTACTTC.

This sequence joins TRBV29-1 and TRBJ1-1; 7 positions match TRBD1. Germline V lookup: CDR1 SQVTM, CDR2 ANQGSEA. V was pared by 8 bases and J by 0 bases, with 9 bases of the junction left unmatched. The CDR3 sequence is 14 residues long. The CDR3 DNA follows: TGCAGCTCCCAAGGGGGCCCGGTGAACACTGAAGCTTTCTTT. This gives the protein CSSQGGPVNTEAFF.

In its sample, this clone was seen once. V gene TRBV7-2 combines with J gene TRBJ1-5; D not certain. Trimming pared 5 bases from V and 4 bases from J, leaving 6 bases between. The germline V gene has CDR1 SGHTA and CDR2 FQGNSA. The CDR3 extends over 12 amino acids. The CDR3 reads CASSALNQPQHF. In DNA form, the CDR3 reads TGTGCCAGCAGCGCTCTAAATCAGCCCCAGCATTTT.

This chain joins TRBV6-1 and TRBJ1-2, with D hard to call. Trimming shortened V by 3 bases and J by 8 bases, and 22 bases separated the two germline ends. Looked up from germline, CDR1 is MNHNS and CDR2 is SASEGT. CDR3 length: 16 residues. The CDR3 here is CASSDHGIGFAKGYTF. CDR3 DNA: TGTGCCAGCAGTGACCACGGCATCGGGTTTGCTAAAGGCTACACCTTC.

V and J are TRBV6-5 and TRBJ1-2; D is possibly TRBD1 (6 bases). Deletions cut 6 bases from V and 4 bases from J, with 18 bases between. The CDR3 totals 15 residues. Germline CDR1 reads MNHEY; CDR2 reads SVGAGI. The CDR3 is CASRLHTGRGYGYTF. The CDR3, as DNA: TGTGCCAGCAGACTACACACCGGCAGGGGCTATGGCTACACCTTC.

The chain recombines TRBV19 with TRBJ1-2, with 9 bases matching TRBD1. With 11 bases clipped from V and 4 bases from J, the junction kept 5 bases outside the gene matches. Germline CDR1 reads LNHDA; CDR2 reads SQIVND (reference sequence). This CDR3 contains 12 residues. CDR3 loop: CAGGDRVYGYTF. CDR3 nucleotides: TGTGCCGGTGGGGACAGGGTCTATGGCTACACCTTC.

This chain connects TRBV5-1 to TRBJ2-2, with a possible D match to TRBD1 (5 bases). The CDR3 runs to 15 residues. The germline V and J ends were trimmed by 0 bases and 1 base, with 7 bases remaining between them. Germline assignment: CDR1 SGHRS and CDR2 YFSETQ. Here the CDR3 reads CASSLGQQNTGELFF. As DNA, the CDR3 is TGCGCCAGCAGCTTGGGACAGCAGAACACCGGGGAGCTGTTTTTT.

The chain carries TRBV18 and TRBJ2-1; D might be TRBD1 (6 bases). The germline CDR1 and CDR2 sequences are KGHSH and LQKENI. The CDR3 totals 14 residues. The V gene lost 9 bases and the J gene lost 0 bases, with 12 bases spanning the gap. CDR3 region: CASTGSYSYNEQFF. The CDR3 DNA is TGTGCCAGTACAGGGTCATACTCCTACAATGAGCAGTTCTTC.

The chain uses TRBV4-1 and TRBJ1-6; 9 positions agree with TRBD1. CDR1 MGHRA and CDR2 YSYEKL come from the germline V gene. The ends lost 7 bases at V and 1 base at J; junction bases unmatched: 5. The CDR3 length is 16 residues. The CDR3 nucleotides are TGCGCCAGCACGGGGACAGGGCCTTCCTATAATTCACCCCTCCACTTT. Translating gives CASTGTGPSYNSPLHF.

The J gene is TRBJ2-3, the V gene TRBV10-3, with a possible D match to TRBD2 (5 bases). V lost 8 bases, J lost 4 bases, and 13 bases lay in between. The CDR3 runs to 13 residues. Germline assignment: CDR1 ENHRY and CDR2 SYGVKD. CDR3 loop: CAIAGHTADTQYF. CDR3 coding DNA: TGTGCCATCGCGGGTCACACCGCAGATACGCAGTATTTT.

The chain uses TRBV19 and TRBJ1-5, with a possible D match to TRBD1 (5 bases). The CDR3 is 15 residues long. V shed 2 bases and J shed 4 bases, with 12 bases lying between them. Germline V lookup: CDR1 LNHDA, CDR2 SQIVND (reference sequence). The CDR3 sequence: CASSIFDRVNQPQHF. The CDR3 DNA sequence: TGTGCCAGTAGTATATTTGACAGAGTTAATCAGCCCCAGCATTTT.

The rearrangement uses TRBV6-2 or TRBV6-3 and TRBJ1-5; weak D call: TRBD1 (5 bases). The CDR3 is 14 residues long. Germline loops: CDR1 MNHEY, CDR2 SVGEGT. V lost 4 bases, J lost 6 bases, and 13 bases lay in between. CDR3 sequence (DNA): TGTGCCAGCAGTTCAGGAGGGGAACGTCAGCCCCAGCATTTT. Its protein product is CASSSGGERQPQHF.

J is TRBJ2-1 and V is TRBV14; D might be TRBD1 (6 bases). With 2 bases removed from V and 4 bases from J, the gap between germline ends came to 15 bases. Germline CDR1 SGHDN, CDR2 FVKESK. The CDR3 is 16 residues long. CDR3 residues: CASSQQVQGRYNEQFF. Here the CDR3 DNA reads TGTGCCAGCAGCCAACAGGTCCAGGGGAGATACAATGAGCAGTTCTTC.

The CDR3 spells CAIRPGTGSYEQYF. The DNA for the CDR3 is TGTGCCATCAGGCCCGGGACAGGGTCCTACGAGCAGTACTTC. V and J are TRBV10-3 and TRBJ2-7; 9 nucleotides align to TRBD1. Unmatched junction bases numbered 4, after V lost 6 bases and J lost 1 base. CDR3 length: 14 residues. Germline CDR1 is ENHRY and CDR2 is SYGVKD.